The 14 T cell receptor beta chains in this list originate from one sample, sequenced in a study of blood T cell repertoires in COVID-19. The protocol was immunoSEQ multiplex PCR, while the TCRdb copy is restricted to in-frame clones and leaves out a portion. The data hold some 130,000 clones, with approximately 84% observed a single time. Sequences were obtained from peripheral blood. These receptors originate from a woman between 25 and 40 years old who had recovered from COVID-19.

This chain links TRBV7-9 with TRBJ2-7; 11 bases are a match to TRBD2. The CDR3 is made up of 16 amino acids. V shed 9 bases, J shed 5 bases, and the junction held 15 bases outside the gene matches. Germline V gives CDR1 SEHNR, CDR2 FQNEAQ (reference sequence). The CDR3 DNA reads TGTGCCAGTACCTTATCAAGTAGCGGGAGGGCCGACGAGCAGTACTTC. Translation: CASTLSSSGRADEQYF.

Comments on this clone: The same CDR3 can be traced to other DNA sequences in this sample. The chain is built from TRBV14 and TRBJ2-2, with unresolved D. CDR3 length: 11 residues. Per germline, CDR1 SGHDN and CDR2 FVKESK. With 3 bases removed from V and 9 bases from J, the gap between germline ends came to 5 bases. The CDR3 DNA reads as TGTGCCAGCAGCCATAGCCGGGAGCTGTTTTTT. The encoded protein is CASSHSRELFF.

CDR3: CASSTLDRPEQYF. The CDR3 region has the DNA TGTGCCAGTAGTACCCTAGACAGGCCCGAGCAGTACTTC. The chain joins TRBV19 to TRBJ2-7; D is perhaps TRBD1 (6 bases). Germline V gene lookup returns CDR1 LNHDA and CDR2 SQIVND (reference sequence). Trimming took off 4 bases at V and 6 bases at J, with 13 bases between the two ends. The CDR3 covers 13 residues.

The chain couples TRBV2 to TRBJ2-2; D uncertain. Germline CDR1 reads SNHLY; CDR2 reads FYNNEI. Trimming left V 6 bases short and J 4 bases short, with 9 bases between. CDR3 size: 13 residues. The CDR3: CASRRDITGELFF. CDR3 coding DNA: TGTGCCAGCAGGAGAGACATCACCGGGGAGCTGTTTTTT.

The chain links TRBV6-5 to TRBJ1-1, with D tentatively TRBD1 (5 bases). The germline gives CDR1 MNHEY, CDR2 SVGAGI. CDR3 length: 13 amino acids. V was pared by 4 bases and J by 1 base, with 7 bases between. CDR3 nucleotides: TGTGCCAGCAGTTGGGGGGAGAACACTGAAGCTTTCTTT. The encoded protein is CASSWGENTEAFF.

This chain uses TRBV5-1 with TRBJ2-3; TRBD1 aligns across 9 bases. Germline V gene sequence: CDR1 SGHRS, CDR2 YFSETQ. The CDR3 length is 16 residues. Trimming removed 3 bases from V and 0 bases from J; junction bases left unmatched: 5. The CDR3, as DNA: TGCGCCAGCAGCTCGCCGGGACAGGGAAGCACAGATACGCAGTATTTT. Residues: CASSSPGQGSTDTQYF. Full variable domain (missing parts from reference TRBV5-1 and TRBJ2-3): KAGVTQTPRYLIKTRGQQVTLSCSPISGHRSVSWYQQTPGQGLQFLFEYFSETQRNKGNFPGRFSGRQFSNSRSEMNVSTLELGDSALYLCASSSPGQGSTDTQYFGPGTRLTVL.

The rearrangement joins TRBV15 to TRBJ2-2; D not resolved. Germline-derived CDR1 and CDR2 are LNHNV and YYDKDF (reference sequence). Trimming pared 8 bases from V and 5 bases from J, leaving 30 bases between. The CDR3 covers 19 residues. The CDR3 nucleotides read TGTGCCACCTCGAAAAAGATGAGCGCGCTCCCCGAAATGACCGGGGAGCTGTTTTTT. It specifies CATSKKMSALPEMTGELFF.

The chain uses TRBV20-1 and TRBJ2-6; D is ambiguous. Looked up from germline, CDR1 is DFQATT and CDR2 is SNEGSKA (reference sequence). Trimming took 3 bases from V and 0 from J, leaving 9 bases between them. CDR3 length: 15 residues. The CDR3 DNA reads as TGCAGTGCTAGTGGCTCGCGCTCTGGGGCCAACGTCCTGACTTTC. This encodes CSASGSRSGANVLTF.

The V gene is TRBV5-1, the J gene TRBJ1-1; 8 bases are a match to TRBD1. The trim removed 5 bases at V and 4 bases at J, leaving 4 bases unmatched. This CDR3 has 13 residues. Germline V gives CDR1 SGHRS, CDR2 YFSETQ. In DNA, the CDR3 is TGCGCCAGCAGTTTAGACAGGGGCACTGAAGCTTTCTTT. It encodes CASSLDRGTEAFF.

This chain uses TRBV12-3 or TRBV12-4 with TRBJ2-2; 9 bases match TRBD1. The CDR3 is 13 amino acids. The junction had 1 base not matched to a gene; V was cut back by 5 bases and J by 6 bases. The CDR3 sequence is CASSRDRAGELFF. The CDR3 DNA reads as TGTGCCAGCAGTCGGGACAGGGCCGGGGAGCTGTTTTTT.

The chain has TRBV3-1 (or the pseudogene TRBV3-2) and TRBJ1-4; no firm D call. Germline CDR1 reads LGHDT; CDR2 reads YNNKEL (reference sequence). The CDR3 extends over 15 amino acids. V gave up 0 bases and J gave up 4 bases, with 9 bases separating them. CDR3 sequence reads: CASSQDRLNNEKLFF. CDR3 DNA: TGTGCCAGCAGCCAAGATAGACTGAATAATGAAAAACTGTTTTTT.

The V and J genes are TRBV15 and TRBJ2-3; D uncertain. CDR1 and CDR2 from the germline V gene are LNHNV and YYDKDF (reference sequence). Trimming pared 0 bases from V and 0 bases from J, leaving 7 bases between. This CDR3 is 15 amino acids long. CDR3 nucleotide sequence: TGTGCCACCAGCAGAGACCAGATTAGCACAGATACGCAGTATTTT. Its translation: CATSRDQISTDTQYF.

This chain links TRBV29-1 with TRBJ2-5; 7 nucleotides align to TRBD2. The V and J ends lost 8 bases and 1 base, in that order; junction bases with no gene match: 16. This CDR3 is built from 16 residues. Germline V gives CDR1 SQVTM, CDR2 ANQGSEA. As DNA, the CDR3 is TGCAGCTTATCCGGGACTACGTTAGAACTCCAAGAGACCCAGTACTTC. This translates into CSLSGTTLELQETQYF.

The V and J genes are TRBV5-4 and TRBJ2-2, with a weak D call TRBD2 (6 bases). Trimming removed 3 bases at V and 0 bases at J, with 21 bases between. The CDR3 consists of 19 residues. CDR1 and CDR2 (germline): SGHNT, YYREEE (reference sequence). Here the CDR3 reads CASSSSLGGQGTNTGELFF. DNA for the CDR3: TGTGCCAGCAGCTCTTCCCTGGGAGGCCAAGGGACGAACACCGGGGAGCTGTTTTTT.